This T cell receptor beta chain was documented in a study of CD8+CD57+ T cells in acquired aplastic anemia listed by TCRdb under 2018. At the level of the whole study: Extracted DNA from sorted CD4+ and CD8+ cells averaged about 3.4 ug, ranging from 0.2 to 27.4 ug. An average of around 10 million reads for CD4+ cells and 11 million or so reads for CD8+ cells was obtained from healthy donor samples.

Genomic DNA served as template for TCR beta VDJ combination and CDR3 sequence profiling. TCR repertoire sequencing was run on an Illumina HiSeq 2000. The study's own analysis went as follows. Repertoires were assessed using TRBV/TRBJ rearrangement plots, CDR3 size and DJ length profiles, and Simpson's diversity index. The most abundant DNA sequence in the deep sequencing data was defined as the immunodominant clone. CDR3 amino acid sequences were screened for sharing across subjects and were compared with published repertoires and the VDJdb database. TCRdb redid the processing of the public reads, applying fastp at Q25 and MiXCR, and retained in-frame beta chains. Rows are combined by CDR3 protein, so each entry shows the most common genes and DNA. Here the V and J calls rest on TCRdb's processing, not on the authors' analysis. This sample is represented by roughly 130,000 distinct CDR3 sequences; 48% of them were singletons. Of the sample, roughly 2.5% falls within the top ten clones.

This clonotype has at least ten counts. Its target antigen remains unknown. Per-nucleotide qualities are absent, and no much larger clonotype sits a single base away. In this study, sorted CD4+ and CD8+ T cells from the blood of healthy subjects and of severe aplastic anemia patients had their TCR repertoires deep-sequenced. Ficoll-Paque density gradient centrifugation was used to isolate peripheral blood mononuclear cells. Before DNA extraction, CD4+ and CD8+ T cells were sorted with FACS or magnetic beads. The paper's findings and limits, for the study overall: Some 30 CD8+ CDR3 sequences were shared between patients and controls but appeared highly expressed in patients and within their immunodominant clones. Between patients and healthy controls, no significant difference in CD8+ Simpson's diversity was found (P=0.060).

The germline V gene provides CDR1 MNHNS and CDR2 SASEGT. The V and J ends are trimmed by 7 bases and 3 bases, leaving 11 bases between them. The CDR3 numbers 13 residues from cysteine through phenylalanine. This entry keeps only the CDR3 DNA: 39 bases, framed from base 1. The receptor's source is a human donor in good health, serving as a control. Recombination linked TRBV6-1 to TRBJ2-3; matching of 6 bases hints at TRBD2 as the D gene. Sequenced sample: sorted CD4+, CD8+, or CD8+CD57+ T cells (not recorded which) from PBMCs. The CDR3 region has the sequence CASTAEGTDTQYF. The nucleotides are TGTGCCAGCACGGCGGAGGGGACAGATACGCAGTATTTT.